This record looks at one T cell receptor beta chain sequence and its context. Antigen: not known. These data belong to a study of cytomegalovirus exposure and HLA in healthy donors. Looking at the study overall: Caucasian-associated ancestry cluster membership applied to about 83% of nearly 400 genotyped donors. Broader study findings: For most TCR beta V segments, an earlier analysis put the productive rate at about 87% or about 30% of the time.

The PCR employed 60 Vbeta primers together with 13 Jbeta primers. Source study methods: Unique TCR beta chains numbered around 80 million in a later analysis, with around 10 million shared. TCRdb's copy holds only in-frame clones and misses some; the assay was immunoSEQ multiplex PCR. D and trimming come from the DNA, and the V and J calls and clone size come from that table. The sample comprises more than 75,000 clones, about four fifths of which are singletons, and about 4% rests with the top ten. The sample consisted of PBMCs. This clonotype originated in a woman between 40 and 55 years old in good health and CMV-seronegative.

The CDR3 DNA reads TGCGCCAGCTCCTGGACAGGGGATATCCAAGAGACCCAGTACTTC. Translating it yields CASSWTGDIQETQYF. V is TRBV5-1 and J is TRBJ2-5; 9 nucleotides align to TRBD1. This CDR3 has 15 residues. V gave up 7 bases and J gave up 1 base; unmatched junction bases: 8. The germline gives CDR1 SGHRS, CDR2 YFSETQ.